This T cell receptor beta chain is drawn from a study of T-cell reconstitution after alpha-beta-depleted transplantation in children. General study results and limits: Surviving recipient T cells and intrathymic progenitors accounted for some patients' high TCRbeta diversity at day 60. At around two months after transplant, the alpha-beta T cells were reportedly derived from several hundred expanded clones that came from non-depleted graft cells. Most T-cell counts and diversity one year after the transplant came from T cells that were newly produced.

The CDR3 has 14 residues. Germline V gene lookup returns CDR1 SGHRS and CDR2 YFSETQ. V lost 3 bases to trimming and J lost 1 base; unmatched junction nucleotides: 3. This clonotype was seen repeatedly, ten times or more. The antigen remains undetermined. Unique molecular identifiers were used in preparing the TCRbeta library. Each CDR3 protein gets one entry after TCRdb re-called the PCR reads with MiXCR. Of nearly 200,000 distinct CDR3 sequences listed, approximately 6.8% are singletons. The chain joins TRBV5-1 to TRBJ1-2, with 7 bases lining up with TRBD1. The origin of this receptor is a girl under two years old with combined immunodeficiency, due to receive a stem cell transplant. This specimen was PBMCs, taken before TCRalphabeta/CD19-depleted stem cell transplant. Here the CDR3 DNA reads TGCGCCAGCAGCTGGGACAGCTTTAACTATGGCTACACCTTC. Translation: CASSWDSFNYGYTF.